This entry concerns a single T cell receptor (beta chain). Trimming took off 6 bases at V and 5 bases at J, with 7 bases between the two ends. The CDR3 runs 10 residues. Germline V CDR1 and CDR2: DFQATT, SNEGSKA (reference sequence). This specimen comes from a study of blood T cell repertoires in COVID-19. Study-level information: Both acute and convalescent COVID-19 samples were obtained from the United States, Italy and Spain. The analysed material was cDNA or gDNA that came from T cells, B-cell-depleted T cells, or PBMCs.

Per the original methods: Reference gene primer amplification gave estimated nucleated cell counts. Sequenced by immunoSEQ multiplex PCR; TCRdb stores in-frame clones only, minus some. Clone size and V and J calls were adopted from that table, with D and trimming inferred from the DNA. The sample shows roughly 220,000 clones, just over 85% of them seen only once. The sequenced sample consisted of peripheral blood. This clonotype was obtained from a man at least 80 years old with acute or convalescent COVID-19. The rearrangement joins TRBV20-1 to TRBJ2-5, with D hard to call. CDR3 bases: TGCAGTGCGAAAGAGGAGACCCAGTACTTC. This sequence encodes CSAKEETQYF.